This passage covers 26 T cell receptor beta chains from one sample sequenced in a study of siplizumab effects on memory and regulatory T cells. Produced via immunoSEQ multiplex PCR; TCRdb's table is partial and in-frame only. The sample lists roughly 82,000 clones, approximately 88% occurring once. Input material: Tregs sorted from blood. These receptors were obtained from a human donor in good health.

DNA for the CDR3: TGTGCCAGCAGCGTACAGGCAGGAGGCACAGATACGCAGTATTTT. Translation: CASSVQAGGTDTQYF. The chain recombines TRBV9 with TRBJ2-3; D unresolved. CDR3 length equals 15 residues. Trimming shortened V by 1 base and J by 1 base, and 10 bases separated the two germline ends. CDR1 is SGDLS, CDR2 YYNGEE, per germline.

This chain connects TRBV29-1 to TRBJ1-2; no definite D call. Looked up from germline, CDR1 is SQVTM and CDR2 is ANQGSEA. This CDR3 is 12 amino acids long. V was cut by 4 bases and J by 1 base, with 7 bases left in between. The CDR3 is CSVVGSNYGYTF. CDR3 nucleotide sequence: TGCAGCGTTGTTGGGAGTAACTATGGCTACACCTTC.

CDR3 sequence (DNA): TGCGCCAGCAGCCGCGACCGGGACCAGCTACGAAATCAGCCCCAGCATTTT. Protein: CASSRDRDQLRNQPQHF. The V call is TRBV23-1, the J call TRBJ1-5; D may be TRBD1 (5 bases). TRBV23-1 is known as an ORF, though its function is uncertain. Trimming stripped 6 bases from V and 4 bases from J, with 22 bases between. The CDR3 length is 17 residues.

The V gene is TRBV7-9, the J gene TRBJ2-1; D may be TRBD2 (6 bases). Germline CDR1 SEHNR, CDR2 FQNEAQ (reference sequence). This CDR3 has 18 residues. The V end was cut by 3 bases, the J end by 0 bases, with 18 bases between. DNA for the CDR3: TGTGCCAGCAGCTTCGGCCCCCTAGGACTATACTCCTACAATGAGCAGTTCTTC. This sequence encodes CASSFGPLGLYSYNEQFF.

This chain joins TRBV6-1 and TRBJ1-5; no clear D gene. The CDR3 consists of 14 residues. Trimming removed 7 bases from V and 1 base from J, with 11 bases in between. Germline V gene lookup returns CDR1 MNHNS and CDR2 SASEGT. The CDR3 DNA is TGTGCCAGCAATCGTGGCAGGAGCAATCAGCCCCAGCATTTT. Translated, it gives CASNRGRSNQPQHF.

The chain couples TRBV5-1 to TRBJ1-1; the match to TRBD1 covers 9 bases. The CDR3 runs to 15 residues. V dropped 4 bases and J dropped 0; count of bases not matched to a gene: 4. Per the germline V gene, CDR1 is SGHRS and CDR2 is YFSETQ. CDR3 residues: CASSAGTGLNTEAFF. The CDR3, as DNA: TGCGCCAGCAGCGCCGGGACAGGGCTGAACACTGAAGCTTTCTTT.

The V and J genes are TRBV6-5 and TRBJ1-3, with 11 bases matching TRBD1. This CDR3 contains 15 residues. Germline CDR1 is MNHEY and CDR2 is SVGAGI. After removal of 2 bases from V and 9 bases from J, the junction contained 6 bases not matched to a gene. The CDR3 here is CASSYRGTGGTTIYF. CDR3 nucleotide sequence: TGTGCCAGCAGTTACCGTGGGACAGGGGGGACCACCATATATTTT.

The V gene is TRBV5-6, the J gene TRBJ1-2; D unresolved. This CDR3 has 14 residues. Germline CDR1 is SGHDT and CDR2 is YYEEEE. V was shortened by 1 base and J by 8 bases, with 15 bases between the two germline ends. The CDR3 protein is CASSLIDGGRGYTF. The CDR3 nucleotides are TGTGCCAGCAGCTTGATCGACGGAGGCCGGGGCTACACCTTC. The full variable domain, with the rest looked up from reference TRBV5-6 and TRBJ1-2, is DAGVTQSPTHLIKTRGQQVTLRCSPKSGHDTVSWYQQALGQGPQFIFQYYEEEERQRGNFPDRFSGHQFPNYSSELNVNALLLGDSALYLCASSLIDGGRGYTFGSGTRLTVV.

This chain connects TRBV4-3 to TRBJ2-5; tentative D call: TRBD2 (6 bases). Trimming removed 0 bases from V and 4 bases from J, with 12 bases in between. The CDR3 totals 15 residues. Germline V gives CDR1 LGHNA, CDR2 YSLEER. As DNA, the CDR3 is TGCGCCAGCAGCCAAGAAGCGGAGGGCCGAGAGACCCAGTACTTC. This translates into CASSQEAEGRETQYF.

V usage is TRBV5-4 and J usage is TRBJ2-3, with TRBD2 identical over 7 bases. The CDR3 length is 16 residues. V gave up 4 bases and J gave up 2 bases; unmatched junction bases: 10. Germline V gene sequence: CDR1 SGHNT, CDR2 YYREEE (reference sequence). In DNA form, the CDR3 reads TGTGCCAGCAGCCCCCTGACTAGCAGCCTCACAGATACGCAGTATTTT. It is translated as CASSPLTSSLTDTQYF.

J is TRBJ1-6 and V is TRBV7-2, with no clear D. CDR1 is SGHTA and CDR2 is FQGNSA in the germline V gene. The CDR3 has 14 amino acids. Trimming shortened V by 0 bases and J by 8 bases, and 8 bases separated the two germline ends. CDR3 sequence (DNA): TGTGCCAGCAGCTTAGCTTCGGCTTATTCACCCCTCCACTTT. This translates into CASSLASAYSPLHF.

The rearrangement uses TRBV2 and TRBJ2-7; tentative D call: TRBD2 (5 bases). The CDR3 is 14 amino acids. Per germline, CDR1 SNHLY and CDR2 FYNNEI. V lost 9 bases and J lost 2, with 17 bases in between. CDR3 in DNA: TGTGCCAGTGGAGGCTATCCTTTAACCTACGAGCAGTACTTC. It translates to CASGGYPLTYEQYF.

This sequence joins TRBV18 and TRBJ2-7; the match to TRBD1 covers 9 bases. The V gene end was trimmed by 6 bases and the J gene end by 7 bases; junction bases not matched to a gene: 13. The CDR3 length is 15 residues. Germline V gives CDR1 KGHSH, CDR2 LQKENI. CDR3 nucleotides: TGTGCCAGCTCTATTTTGGGACAGGGTTTCTCAGAGCAGTACTTC. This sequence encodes CASSILGQGFSEQYF.

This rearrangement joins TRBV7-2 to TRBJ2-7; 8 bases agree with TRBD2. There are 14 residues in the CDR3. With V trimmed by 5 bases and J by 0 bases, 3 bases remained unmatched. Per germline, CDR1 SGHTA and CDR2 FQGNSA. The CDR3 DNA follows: TGTGCCAGCAGCCCCGGGGGGGACTCCTACGAGCAGTACTTC. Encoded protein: CASSPGGDSYEQYF.

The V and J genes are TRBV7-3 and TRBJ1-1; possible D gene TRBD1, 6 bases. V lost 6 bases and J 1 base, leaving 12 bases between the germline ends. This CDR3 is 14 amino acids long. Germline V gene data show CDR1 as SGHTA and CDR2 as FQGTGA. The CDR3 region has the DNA TGTGCCAGCAGTTCGGGACATGCGAACACTGAAGCTTTCTTT. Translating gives CASSSGHANTEAFF. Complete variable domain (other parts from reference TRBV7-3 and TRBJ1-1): GAGVSQTPSNKVTEKGKYVELRCDPISGHTALYWYRQSLGQGPEFLIYFQGTGAADDSGLPNDRFFAVRPEGSVSTLKIQRTERGDSAVYLCASSSGHANTEAFFGQGTRLTVV.

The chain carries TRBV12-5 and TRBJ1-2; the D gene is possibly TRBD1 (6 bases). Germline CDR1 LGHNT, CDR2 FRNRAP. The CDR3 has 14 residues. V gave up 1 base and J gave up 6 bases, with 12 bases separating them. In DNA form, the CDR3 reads TGTGCTAGTGGTTTGGGGCCAGGGGATAATGGCTACACCTTC. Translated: CASGLGPGDNGYTF.

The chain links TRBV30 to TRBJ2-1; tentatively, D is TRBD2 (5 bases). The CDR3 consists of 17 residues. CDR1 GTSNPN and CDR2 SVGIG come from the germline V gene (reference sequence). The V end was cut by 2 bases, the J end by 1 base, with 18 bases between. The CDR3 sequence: CAWSLGVLARSYNEQFF. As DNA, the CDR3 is TGTGCCTGGAGTCTCGGGGTCCTAGCTCGGTCCTACAATGAGCAGTTCTTC.

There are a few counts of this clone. The CDR3 is CASSPSSYEQYF. The CDR3 coding sequence is TGTGCCAGCAGCCCAAGCTCCTACGAGCAGTACTTC. This sequence joins TRBV6-6 and TRBJ2-7; D is unclear. Germline loops: CDR1 MNHNY, CDR2 SVGAGI (reference sequence). V was pared by 6 bases and J by 0 bases, with 6 bases between. The CDR3 consists of 12 residues.

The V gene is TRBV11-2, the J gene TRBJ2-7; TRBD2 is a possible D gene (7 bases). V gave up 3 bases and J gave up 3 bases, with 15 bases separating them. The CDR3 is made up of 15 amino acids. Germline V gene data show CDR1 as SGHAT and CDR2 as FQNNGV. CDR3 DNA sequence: TGTGCCAGCAGCTTCTTGCGAGGGGGGGGCTACGAGCAGTACTTC. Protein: CASSFLRGGGYEQYF.

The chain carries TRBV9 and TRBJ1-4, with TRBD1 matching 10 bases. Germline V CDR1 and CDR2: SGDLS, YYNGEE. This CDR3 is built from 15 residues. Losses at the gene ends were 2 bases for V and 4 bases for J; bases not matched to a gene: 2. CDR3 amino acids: CASSVRDRGNEKLFF. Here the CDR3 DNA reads TGTGCCAGCAGCGTCCGGGACAGGGGTAATGAAAAACTGTTTTTT.

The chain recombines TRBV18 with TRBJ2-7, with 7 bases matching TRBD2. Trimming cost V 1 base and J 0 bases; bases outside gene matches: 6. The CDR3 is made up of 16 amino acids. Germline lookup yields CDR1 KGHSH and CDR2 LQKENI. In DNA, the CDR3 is TGTGCCAGCTCACCACGGGAGGGGACGCACTCCTACGAGCAGTACTTC. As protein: CASSPREGTHSYEQYF.

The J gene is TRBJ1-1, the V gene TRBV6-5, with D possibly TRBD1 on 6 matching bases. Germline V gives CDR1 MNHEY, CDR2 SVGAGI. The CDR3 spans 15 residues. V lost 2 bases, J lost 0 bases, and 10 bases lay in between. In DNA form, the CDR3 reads TGTGCCAGCAGTTACCCCCGGACAGTGAACACTGAAGCTTTCTTT. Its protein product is CASSYPRTVNTEAFF.

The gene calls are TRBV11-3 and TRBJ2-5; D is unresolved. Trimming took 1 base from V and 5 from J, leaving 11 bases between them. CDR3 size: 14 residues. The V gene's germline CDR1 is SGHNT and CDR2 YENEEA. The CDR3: CASSLGSGVETQYF. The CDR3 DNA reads TGTGCCAGCAGCTTAGGATCCGGTGTGGAGACCCAGTACTTC.

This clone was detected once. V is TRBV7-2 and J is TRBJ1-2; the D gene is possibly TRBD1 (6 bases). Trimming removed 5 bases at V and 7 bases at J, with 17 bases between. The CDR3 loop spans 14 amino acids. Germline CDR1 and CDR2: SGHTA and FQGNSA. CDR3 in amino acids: CASSPRPGTFGYTF. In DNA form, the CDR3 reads TGTGCCAGCAGCCCGAGGCCCGGGACATTTGGCTACACCTTC.

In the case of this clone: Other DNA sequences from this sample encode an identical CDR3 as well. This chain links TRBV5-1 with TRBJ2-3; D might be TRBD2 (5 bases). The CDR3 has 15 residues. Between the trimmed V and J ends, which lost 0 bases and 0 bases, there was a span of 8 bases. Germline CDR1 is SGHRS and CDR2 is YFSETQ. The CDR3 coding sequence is TGCGCCAGCAGCTTGGCCGGCGGGAGCACAGATACGCAGTATTTT. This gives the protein CASSLAGGSTDTQYF. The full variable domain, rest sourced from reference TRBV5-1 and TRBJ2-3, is KAGVTQTPRYLIKTRGQQVTLSCSPISGHRSVSWYQQTPGQGLQFLFEYFSETQRNKGNFPGRFSGRQFSNSRSEMNVSTLELGDSALYLCASSLAGGSTDTQYFGPGTRLTVL.

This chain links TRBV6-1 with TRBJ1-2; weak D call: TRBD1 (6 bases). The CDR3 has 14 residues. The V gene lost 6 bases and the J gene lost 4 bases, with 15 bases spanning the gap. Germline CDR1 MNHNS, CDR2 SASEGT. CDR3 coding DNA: TGTGCCAGCAGGGAACAGGGTACATCCTATGGCTACACCTTC. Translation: CASREQGTSYGYTF.